These T cell receptor beta chains were read from a single sample in a study of blood T cell repertoires in COVID-19. The protocol was immunoSEQ multiplex PCR, while the TCRdb copy is restricted to in-frame clones and leaves out a portion. The sample has around 200,000 clones, roughly 80% seen once. The sample comprised peripheral blood. These receptor sequences come from a human donor in a cohort sampled during active COVID-19. Both conserved end residues are part of each CDR3. The D gene is left open where the match is weak. Clone sizes are given selectively: once, few, many, or a class where the clone is expanded.

clone_size	v_call	j_call	d_call	cdr3_aa	cdr3_nt
once	TRBV9	TRBJ2-7	TRBD2	CASSVGPGLAATYEQYF	TGTGCCAGCAGCGTAGGACCGGGACTAGCGGCCACTTACGAGCAGTACTTC
.	TRBV9	TRBJ1-5	TRBD1	CASSPGTGAGQPQHF	TGTGCCAGCAGCCCCGGGACAGGGGCCGGTCAGCCCCAGCATTTT
once	TRBV6-2/TRBV6-3	TRBJ2-5	.	CASSYLKDSAQYF	TGTGCCAGCAGTTACTTGAAGGACTCGGCCCAGTACTTC
.	TRBV28	TRBJ2-7	TRBD1	CASRTGQGTGQYF	TGTGCCAGCAGGACCGGACAGGGAACCGGGCAGTACTTC
.	TRBV7-3	TRBJ2-2	TRBD2	CASSPGLAGNTGELFF	TGTGCCAGCAGCCCGGGACTAGCGGGAAACACCGGGGAGCTGTTTTTT
.	TRBV5-5	TRBJ1-2	.	CASSLDPAKIANYGYTF	TGTGCCAGCAGCTTGGATCCCGCCAAAATAGCTAACTATGGCTACACCTTC
.	TRBV10-3	TRBJ2-2	.	CAISESRGSYANTGELFF	TGTGCCATCAGTGAGTCAAGGGGTTCATACGCGAACACCGGGGAGCTGTTTTTT
.	TRBV7-7	TRBJ2-7	.	CASSSRADLPSYEQYF	TGTGCCAGCAGCTCTAGGGCGGACTTACCTTCTTACGAGCAGTACTTC
.	TRBV15	TRBJ2-2	.	CATSSGHPGTGELFF	TGTGCCACCAGCAGCGGACACCCGGGCACCGGGGAGCTGTTTTTT
.	TRBV6-2/TRBV6-3	TRBJ2-2	TRBD2	CASSLLAGRTGELFF	TGTGCCAGCAGTCTACTAGCGGGGCGGACCGGGGAGCTGTTTTTT
.	TRBV18	TRBJ2-3	.	CASGLVLTDTQYF	TGTGCCAGCGGTCTTGTACTCACAGATACGCAGTATTTT
.	TRBV30	TRBJ2-7	.	CAWFRGTREQYF	TGTGCCTGGTTCCGGGGAACACGAGAGCAGTACTTC
.	TRBV13	TRBJ2-7	.	CASSLGQIRGEQYF	TGTGCCAGCAGCTTAGGCCAGATACGGGGAGAGCAGTACTTC
.	TRBV13	TRBJ1-2	TRBD1	CASSSDRGYGYTF	TGTGCCAGCAGCTCGGACAGGGGTTATGGCTACACCTTC
.	TRBV18	TRBJ2-3	.	CASHLGIGTDTQYF	TGTGCCAGCCACCTTGGTATCGGGACAGATACGCAGTATTTT
.	TRBV6-2/TRBV6-3	TRBJ1-2	.	CASSYRRGPPLPGYTF	TGTGCCAGCAGTTATCGCAGGGGACCACCTCTTCCTGGCTACACCTTC
.	TRBV25-1	TRBJ2-1	TRBD2	CASTPMAGAYYNEQFF	TGTGCCAGCACTCCTATGGCGGGAGCCTACTACAATGAGCAGTTCTTC
.	TRBV18	TRBJ2-3	TRBD1	CASSPLGQGPDTQYF	TGTGCCAGCTCACCTCTGGGACAGGGGCCAGATACGCAGTATTTT
.	TRBV18	TRBJ2-1	TRBD2	CASSPLAGGVYNEQFF	TGTGCCAGCTCACCCCTAGCGGGAGGGGTCTACAATGAGCAGTTCTTC
few	TRBV5-1	TRBJ2-2	TRBD2	CASSFGTSGRNGELFF	TGCGCCAGCAGCTTCGGGACTAGCGGGAGAAACGGGGAGCTGTTTTTT
few	TRBV3-1/TRBV3-2	TRBJ2-5	.	CASSQALAAQETQYF	TGTGCCAGCAGCCAAGCATTGGCCGCTCAGGAGACCCAGTACTTC
.	TRBV28	TRBJ1-5	.	CASRKYRSSNQPQHF	TGTGCCAGCAGAAAATACAGGTCGAGCAATCAGCCCCAGCATTTT
.	TRBV5-6	TRBJ1-2	.	CASSTDRRGTYGYTF	TGTGCCAGCAGCACTGACAGACGGGGGACCTATGGCTACACCTTC
.	TRBV30	TRBJ2-5	.	CAWSVGVGETQYF	TGTGCCTGGAGTGTGGGAGTGGGGGAGACCCAGTACTTC
once	TRBV2	TRBJ2-7	TRBD2	CASSITGTSGYEQYF	TGTGCCAGCAGTATCACCGGGACTAGCGGCTACGAGCAGTACTTC
.	TRBV6-5	TRBJ2-1	TRBD2	CASSLRPGGAGEQFF	TGTGCCAGCAGCTTACGTCCGGGAGGGGCAGGGGAGCAGTTCTTC
.	TRBV7-9	TRBJ2-3	TRBD2	CASSPRLAGTDTQYF	TGTGCCAGCAGCCCCCGACTAGCGGGCACAGATACGCAGTATTTT
many	TRBV4-1	TRBJ2-1	TRBD2	CASSQGLAGGNEQFF	TGCGCCAGCAGCCAGGGACTAGCGGGAGGTAATGAGCAGTTCTTC
.	TRBV7-2	TRBJ1-6	.	CASSTTRGYNSPLHF	TGTGCCAGCAGTACTACCCGGGGATATAATTCACCCCTCCACTTT
.	TRBV11-2	TRBJ2-1	TRBD2	CASSFSSGRAYLAYNEQFF	TGTGCCAGCAGCTTTTCTAGCGGGAGGGCCTATTTGGCCTACAATGAGCAGTTCTTC
.	TRBV5-8	TRBJ2-2	TRBD2	CASSLQAGVRAGELFF	TGTGCCAGCAGCTTACAAGCGGGAGTAAGGGCCGGGGAGCTGTTTTTT
.	TRBV5-4	TRBJ1-2	.	CASSEDRLGGYTF	TGTGCCAGCAGCGAAGACAGGTTAGGTGGCTACACCTTC
.	TRBV3-1/TRBV3-2	TRBJ2-2	.	CASSQDGRGNTGELFF	TGTGCCAGCAGCCAAGATGGGCGGGGTAACACCGGGGAGCTGTTTTTT
.	TRBV7-2	TRBJ2-7	TRBD2	CASSAGTTLPYEQYF	TGTGCCAGCAGCGCCGGGACTACCCTCCCTTACGAGCAGTACTTC
few	TRBV23-1	TRBJ2-1	TRBD2	CASSPRTSNNEQFF	TGCGCCAGCTCTCCCAGGACTAGCAACAATGAGCAGTTCTTC